The rows below give T cell receptor beta chains drawn from one sample of a study of prognosis after radiotherapy for stage I lung cancer. TCRdb fed the multiplex PCR reads into MiXCR, producing one record per CDR3 protein. This sample has fewer than 25,000 distinct CDR3 sequences, with about 42% found just once. The sample here was PBMCs, taken before or after stereotactic body radiation therapy (not recorded which). Receptors were obtained from a donor of 50 years or more with non-small cell lung cancer. Both conserved end residues are part of each CDR3. D genes are given only for firm matches. A row's size may be missing; if present it is once, few, many or a size class.

>TRBD2|TRBV12-3/TRBV12-4|TRBJ2-5|many
TGTGCCAGCGCACCGGGACTAGGGGGGGAAGAGACCCAGTACTTC
CASAPGLGGEETQYF
>-|TRBV6-2/TRBV6-3|TRBJ2-2|medium-sized
TGTGCCAGCAGTTACTCGCGTTGGACCGGGGAGCTGTTTTTT
CASSYSRWTGELFF
>TRBD1|TRBV20-1|TRBJ2-7|many
TGCAGTGCTAGAGATGTATCAGGACAGGGGGCCTACGAGCAGTACTTC
CSARDVSGQGAYEQYF
>-|TRBV14|TRBJ1-3|medium-sized
TGTGCCAGCAGACTTGGTGGTGGGTCTGGAAACACCATATATTTT
CASRLGGGSGNTIYF
>TRBD1|TRBV9|TRBJ1-4|many
TGTGCCAGCAGCGCCTCGACAGGGGAAAATGAAAAACTGTTTTTT
CASSASTGENEKLFF
>-|TRBV24-1|TRBJ2-3|many
TGTGCCACCAGTGATTTGCCTGGGCGAACTAGCACAGATACGCAGTATTTT
CATSDLPGRTSTDTQYF
>TRBD1|TRBV4-1|TRBJ1-2|many
TGCGCCAGCAGCCAGACAGGGGGATGGGGCGGCTACACCTTC
CASSQTGGWGGYTF
>TRBD2|TRBV7-9|TRBJ2-7|-
TGTGCCAGCAGCCCCGAGAGTCGGACTAGCGGGAGAGACGAGCAGTACTTC
CASSPESRTSGRDEQYF
>-|TRBV4-1|TRBJ2-1|many
TGCGCCAGCAGCCAAGAAGGGGCGGTCCTATCCTACAATGAGCAGTTCTTC
CASSQEGAVLSYNEQFF
>-|TRBV7-9|TRBJ2-6|many
TGTGCCAGCAGCTTAGGCCCCAACGTCCTGACTTTC
CASSLGPNVLTF
>-|TRBV13|TRBJ1-6|-
TGTGCCAGCAGCTTATCAGCGGGGACCGGTTCACCCCTCCACTTT
CASSLSAGTGSPLHF
>TRBD1|TRBV6-1|TRBJ1-5|once
TGTGCCAGCAGTGTCCAGGGGGCGTATCAGCCCCAGCATTTT
CASSVQGAYQPQHF
>-|TRBV12-3/TRBV12-4|TRBJ2-2|many
TGTGCCAGCAGTCCTCAGGGCAGCACCGGGGAGCTGTTTTTT
CASSPQGSTGELFF
>-|TRBV19|TRBJ2-7|-
TGTGCCAGTAGTATGAGTTTTTCCTACGAGCAGTACTTC
CASSMSFSYEQYF
>-|TRBV5-1|TRBJ1-1|-
TGCGCCAGCACCCGGGGAGGGCAGAGCACTGAAGCTTTCTTT
CASTRGGQSTEAFF
>-|TRBV24-1|TRBJ2-5|many
TGTGCCACCAGTGATTTAGGAGGGGACCTCCAAGAGACCCAGTACTTC
CATSDLGGDLQETQYF
>TRBD2|TRBV11-3|TRBJ2-2|-
TGTGCCAGCAGCTTATGGGGGGGAGGGACCGGGGAGCTGTTTTTT
CASSLWGGGTGELFF
>TRBD2|TRBV5-4|TRBJ2-7|-
TGTGCCAGCAGCTTGGGGACTAGCGAATACGAGCAGTACTTC
CASSLGTSEYEQYF
>-|TRBV28|TRBJ2-5|many
TGTGCCAGCAGTTTAGGACTGGGCCCCCAAGAGACCCAGTACTTC
CASSLGLGPQETQYF
>-|TRBV5-1|TRBJ2-7|many
TGCGCCAGCAGCTTGGAACAATCGGTCCGGGCGTCCGAGCAGTACTTC
CASSLEQSVRASEQYF
>-|TRBV5-1|TRBJ2-7|many
TGCGCCAGCAGCTCAAGATCCGAAGTGAGAGGCGAGCAGTACTTC
CASSSRSEVRGEQYF
>TRBD2|TRBV5-6|TRBJ2-1|-
TGTGCCAGCAGCAGGGGACTAGCGGGAGGGCCCGGGGTTGAGCAGTTCTTC
CASSRGLAGGPGVEQFF
>TRBD2|TRBV20-1|TRBJ2-5|many
TGCAGTGCTCCATCGGGTTCTAGCGGGAGAGGAGAGACCCAGTACTTC
CSAPSGSSGRGETQYF
>TRBD1|TRBV15|TRBJ2-1|-
TGTGCCACCAGCAGAGACAAGGGGGCGAATGAGCAGTTCTTC
CATSRDKGANEQFF
>TRBD2|TRBV29-1|TRBJ2-7|-
TGCAGCGTTGAAGGCGGGACTAGCGGGAGAATCCACGAGCAGTACTTC
CSVEGGTSGRIHEQYF
>TRBD1|TRBV15|TRBJ2-7|many
TGTGCCACCAGCAGAGACAGGGGGTACTCCTACGAGCAGTACTTC
CATSRDRGYSYEQYF
>-|TRBV6-2/TRBV6-3|TRBJ2-2|-
TGTGCCAGCAGTTTAGGTGGGAGTCACACCGGTGAGCCGTTTTTT
CASSLGGSHTGEPFF
>TRBD2|TRBV6-5|TRBJ2-7|-
TGTGCCAGCAGTTACTCCGGACTAGGCCTTTCCTACGAGCAGTACTTC
CASSYSGLGLSYEQYF
>TRBD2|TRBV10-3|TRBJ2-7|-
TGTGCCATCATTGAGTCGACTAGCATGGACGAGCAGTACTTC
CAIIESTSMDEQYF
>-|TRBV6-1|TRBJ2-5|-
TGTGCCAGCAGTGTCCAGGCTCAGCAAGAGACCCAGTACTTC
CASSVQAQQETQYF
>-|TRBV11-3|TRBJ2-1|-
TGTGCCAGCAGCTTCATTAGCAATGAGCAGTTCTTC
CASSFISNEQFF
>-|TRBV20-1|TRBJ2-7|many
TGCAGTGCTAGAAGCCAGGGGGGCCTTTACGAGCAGTACTTC
CSARSQGGLYEQYF